The rows below give T cell receptor beta chains drawn from one sample of a study of cytomegalovirus exposure and HLA in healthy donors. Measured with immunoSEQ multiplex PCR; TCRdb has only the in-frame clones, and not every one. This sample has about 110,000 clones, with roughly three quarters found just once. Sequencing was carried out using PBMCs. These receptors were collected from a male donor in good health and CMV-seronegative. The CDR3 runs from the conserved cysteine through the conserved F or W. The D gene is left open where the match is weak. Size is stated for part of the rows, as once, few or many counts, or as a class when the clone is expanded.

clone size	V gene	D gene	J gene	CDR3 protein	CDR3 DNA
-	TRBV5-1	-	TRBJ2-7	CASSLVTGIYEQYF	TGCGCCAGCAGCTTGGTAACGGGTATCTACGAGCAGTACTTC
few	TRBV10-3	TRBD1	TRBJ1-5	CAISRDSDQPQHF	TGTGCCATCAGTCGGGACAGTGATCAGCCCCAGCATTTT
-	TRBV25-1	-	TRBJ1-2	CASSFRVGYGYTF	TGTGCCAGCAGTTTCAGGGTAGGCTATGGCTACACCTTC
-	TRBV18	-	TRBJ1-1	CASSPSSRVGNTEAFF	TGTGCCAGCTCGCCGAGCTCCAGGGTGGGGAACACTGAAGCTTTCTTT
-	TRBV6-5	TRBD1	TRBJ1-1	CASSARGIWNTEAFF	TGTGCCAGCAGTGCCAGGGGGATTTGGAACACTGAAGCTTTCTTT
-	TRBV4-3	-	TRBJ1-2	CASSQDPVGDYGYTF	TGCGCCAGCAGCCAAGATCCGGTAGGGGACTATGGCTACACCTTC
-	TRBV12-5	-	TRBJ2-1	CASGLVWGVSSYNEQFF	TGTGCTAGTGGTTTGGTCTGGGGCGTCAGCTCCTACAATGAGCAGTTCTTC
-	TRBV4-3	-	TRBJ2-7	CASSQDRRGGTYEQYF	TGCGCCAGCAGCCAAGATAGGAGAGGGGGAACCTACGAGCAGTACTTC
-	TRBV7-2	TRBD1	TRBJ1-1	CASRMTGGLNTEAFF	TGTGCCAGCAGGATGACAGGGGGACTGAACACTGAAGCTTTCTTT
-	TRBV27	-	TRBJ2-7	CASSLSLGGTGAGGEQYF	TGTGCCAGCAGTTTATCCTTAGGTGGGACAGGGGCGGGAGGGGAGCAGTACTTC
-	TRBV10-3	-	TRBJ2-7	CASLRSTGYEQYF	TGTGCCTCCCTCCGCTCCACCGGCTACGAGCAGTACTTC
-	TRBV6-5	-	TRBJ2-5	CASSYSPGHSVTQYF	TGTGCCAGCAGTTACTCCCCAGGGCACAGCGTGACCCAGTACTTC
-	TRBV28	-	TRBJ1-5	CATSFGSQPQHF	TGTGCCACCAGCTTCGGGAGCCAGCCCCAGCATTTT
-	TRBV4-1	TRBD2	TRBJ2-5	CASRGRGLAGSGETQYF	TGCGCCAGCAGGGGCAGGGGACTAGCGGGATCTGGAGAGACCCAGTACTTC
few	TRBV5-6	-	TRBJ2-2	CASSLGWGSINTGELFF	TGTGCCAGCAGCTTGGGTTGGGGCAGCATAAACACCGGGGAGCTGTTTTTT